Below, 20 T cell receptor beta chains from the same sample are listed, as sequenced in a study of blood T cell repertoires in COVID-19. Produced via immunoSEQ multiplex PCR; TCRdb's table is partial and in-frame only. The sample gives 55,000 to 75,000 clones, about 80% of which show up once; 16% is in the top ten. The specimen was peripheral blood. The receptors stem from a man older than 75 with active COVID-19.

This clone was counted only a few times. The genes are TRBV7-6 and TRBJ1-1, with 10 bases matching TRBD1. Germline CDR1 reads SGHVS; CDR2 reads FNYEAQ. V shed 8 bases, J shed 5 bases, and the junction held 5 bases outside the gene matches. The CDR3 runs to 13 residues. CDR3 residues: CASSTGGFTEAFF. As DNA, the CDR3 is TGTGCCAGCTCGACAGGGGGCTTTACTGAAGCTTTCTTT.

This clone was counted only a few times. V and J are TRBV2 and TRBJ2-5; D is ambiguous. V dropped 6 bases and J dropped 5 bases, with 16 bases sitting between them. The CDR3 contains 14 residues. In germline, CDR1 is SNHLY, CDR2 FYNNEI. The CDR3 loop is CASSDDNPRETQYF. CDR3 in DNA: TGTGCCAGCAGCGACGACAATCCCAGGGAGACCCAGTACTTC.

This clone has only one observation. V usage is TRBV29-1 and J usage is TRBJ2-5; D is possibly TRBD1 (6 bases). The length of the CDR3 is 15 residues. Germline loops: CDR1 SQVTM, CDR2 ANQGSEA. The V end lost 0 bases, the J end lost 5 bases, and 16 bases lay between the germline ends. The CDR3 sequence: CSVEEGARTWETQYF. The CDR3 DNA reads as TGCAGCGTTGAAGAGGGGGCCCGTACTTGGGAGACCCAGTACTTC.

The chain has TRBV4-2 and TRBJ2-1, with 11 bases fitting TRBD2. The CDR3 runs 15 residues. The germline gives CDR1 LGHNA, CDR2 YNFKEQ. With 4 bases clipped from V and 5 bases from J, the junction kept 4 bases outside the gene matches. CDR3 nucleotides: TGTGCCAGCAGCCCCGGACTAGCGGGTAACAATGAGCAGTTCTTC. Translated: CASSPGLAGNNEQFF.

The count of this clone is one. V gene TRBV19 combines with J gene TRBJ1-4, with 7 nucleotides matching TRBD1. J was trimmed by 12 bases and V by 7 bases; bases with no gene match: 8. Germline V CDR1 and CDR2: LNHDA, SQIVND (reference sequence). The CDR3 has 12 amino acids. The CDR3 DNA is TGTGCCAGTACCCTCCGGACAGGTGAACTGTTTTTT. This gives the protein CASTLRTGELFF.

This rearrangement joins TRBV27 to TRBJ2-5; 11 bases agree with TRBD2. Trimming removed 3 bases from V and 1 base from J; junction bases left unmatched: 7. The CDR3 length is 17 residues. Germline-derived CDR1 and CDR2 are MNHEY and SMNVEV (reference sequence). The CDR3 bases are TGTGCCAGCAGTTTTAGGACTAGCGGGCTAACCCAAGAGACCCAGTACTTC. As protein: CASSFRTSGLTQETQYF.

This clone was seen a few times. The chain joins TRBV7-9 to TRBJ1-3, with a possible D match to TRBD1 (6 bases). Germline V gene lookup returns CDR1 SEHNR and CDR2 FQNEAQ (reference sequence). This CDR3 spans 17 amino acids. V was cut by 5 bases and J by 2 bases, with 19 bases left in between. In DNA form, the CDR3 reads TGTGCCAGCAGCCCCTTGATCGGGGGGGCTGCTGGAAACACCATATATTTT. It codes for CASSPLIGGAAGNTIYF.

The genes are TRBV7-7 and TRBJ2-1; the D is unclear. The CDR3 length is 15 residues. The germline V and J ends were trimmed by 0 bases and 4 bases, with 10 bases remaining between them. Germline V gives CDR1 SSHAT, CDR2 FNYEAQ (reference sequence). The CDR3 here is CASSLARSLYNEQFF. Here the CDR3 DNA reads TGTGCCAGCAGCTTAGCCAGGTCCCTTTACAATGAGCAGTTCTTC. Together with reference TRBV7-7 and TRBJ2-1, the CDR3 gives the full variable domain: GAGVSQSPRYKVTKRGQDVTLRCDPISSHATLYWYQQALGQGPEFLTYFNYEAQPDKSGLPSDRFSAERPEGSISTLTIQRTEQRDSAMYRCASSLARSLYNEQFFGPGTRLTVL.

The genes are TRBV4-1 and TRBJ2-1; 12 bases agree with TRBD2. Per germline, CDR1 MGHRA and CDR2 YSYEKL. Losses at the gene ends were 3 bases for V and 6 bases for J; bases not matched to a gene: 6. The CDR3 is 16 residues long. CDR3 DNA: TGCGCCAGCAGCCAGCCAACTAGCGGGGGGTCCAATGAGCAGTTCTTC. This encodes CASSQPTSGGSNEQFF.

V gene TRBV30 combines with J gene TRBJ2-2, with D hard to call. V lost 3 bases to trimming and J lost 4 bases, with 6 bases between them. The CDR3 is made up of 12 amino acids. CDR1 is GTSNPN, CDR2 SVGIG, per germline (reference sequence). This CDR3 is CAWSGGTGELFF. The CDR3 region has the DNA TGTGCCTGGAGCGGCGGCACCGGGGAGCTGTTTTTT. Looking up the rest from reference TRBV30 and TRBJ2-2 gives the full variable domain: SQTIHQWPATLVQPVGSPLSLECTVEGTSNPNLYWYRQAAGRGLQLLFYSVGIGQISSEVPQNLSASRPQDRQFILSSKKLLLSDSGFYLCAWSGGTGELFFGEGSRLTVL.

The CDR3 bases are TGTGCACTCACAGCAAGCGGGGGGGCTGTGGAGCAGTACTTC. Translated, it gives CALTASGGAVEQYF. The chain joins TRBV5-4 to TRBJ2-7; 10 nucleotides agree with TRBD2. The CDR3 loop spans 14 amino acids. Germline values: CDR1 SGHNT, CDR2 YYREEE (reference sequence). Looking up the rest from reference TRBV5-4 and TRBJ2-7 gives the full variable domain: ETGVTQSPTHLIKTRGQQVTLRCSSQSGHNTVSWYQQALGQGPQFIFQYYREEENGRGNFPPRFSGLQFPNYSSELNVNALELDDSALYLCALTASGGAVEQYFGPGTRLTVT.

The rearrangement uses TRBV5-4 and TRBJ1-4; D is possibly TRBD1 (6 bases). V was pared by 5 bases and J by 8 bases, with 19 bases between. The germline gives CDR1 SGHNT, CDR2 YYREEE (reference sequence). This CDR3 contains 15 residues. CDR3 DNA: TGTGCCAGCAGTAGTGACCAGGGGTTTAAGGAAAAACTGTTTTTT. Its protein is CASSSDQGFKEKLFF.

The gene calls are TRBV5-1 and TRBJ1-2; D is ambiguous. V was shortened by 1 base and J by 4 bases, with 14 bases between the two germline ends. This CDR3 has 15 residues. CDR1 is SGHRS and CDR2 is YFSETQ in the germline V gene. CDR3: CASSLSGSQAYGYTF. In nucleotides, the CDR3 is TGCGCCAGCAGCTTGTCGGGGTCCCAGGCCTATGGCTACACCTTC.

The chain links TRBV6-1 to TRBJ2-1, with 9 nucleotides matching TRBD2. This CDR3 is built from 15 residues. The V gene's germline CDR1 is MNHNS and CDR2 SASEGT. The V segment lost 2 bases and the J segment 5 bases; nucleotides outside the gene matches: 4. As DNA, the CDR3 is TGTGCCAGCAGTGAAAGCGGGAGGAGAAACAATGAGCAGTTCTTC. This translates into CASSESGRRNNEQFF.

The chain couples TRBV4-2 to TRBJ1-2; 8 nucleotides agree with TRBD1. The germline V gene has CDR1 LGHNA and CDR2 YNFKEQ. The CDR3 totals 17 residues. With V trimmed by 0 bases and J by 1 base, 7 bases remained unmatched. DNA for the CDR3: TGTGCCAGCAGCCAAGATGTGAACAGGGGGTATAACTATGGCTACACCTTC. Translating it yields CASSQDVNRGYNYGYTF.

The chain carries TRBV5-1 and TRBJ1-1; 8 bases align to TRBD1. V was pared by 4 bases and J by 0 bases, with 5 bases of the junction left unmatched. The V gene's germline CDR1 is SGHRS and CDR2 YFSETQ. The CDR3 runs 15 residues. CDR3 protein: CASSPTGVMNTEAFF. The CDR3 DNA reads as TGCGCCAGCAGCCCGACAGGGGTCATGAACACTGAAGCTTTCTTT.

As DNA, the CDR3 is TGTGCCAGCAGGCTCAGGTCAGCCTCAGGCACTGAAGCTTTCTTT. It specifies CASRLRSASGTEAFF. The rearrangement uses TRBV2 and TRBJ1-1; D is ambiguous. V was pared by 6 bases and J by 4 bases, with 18 bases between. The CDR3 length is 15 residues. Per germline, CDR1 SNHLY and CDR2 FYNNEI.

The CDR3 DNA reads TGCGCCAGCAGCCAAGATTACAGGTCTAGGGGCAATGAGCAGTTCTTC. Translating gives CASSQDYRSRGNEQFF. The chain has TRBV4-3 and TRBJ2-1, with D perhaps matching TRBD1 (5 bases). This CDR3 is built from 16 residues. Trimming pared 0 bases from V and 6 bases from J, leaving 15 bases between. From germline, CDR1 is LGHNA and CDR2 YSLEER.

This chain's CDR3 is CASSVSGILSYNEQFF. CDR3 DNA: TGTGCCAGCAGCGTTTCAGGAATTTTATCCTACAATGAGCAGTTCTTC. The V gene is TRBV9, the J gene TRBJ2-1; D uncertain. The germline V gene encodes CDR1 SGDLS and CDR2 YYNGEE. The CDR3 spans 16 residues. V was cut by 2 bases and J by 1 base, with 13 bases left in between.

In this sample, this clone turned up once. The V gene is TRBV3-1 (or the pseudogene TRBV3-2), the J gene TRBJ2-1, with D tentatively TRBD2 (6 bases). The CDR3 totals 16 residues. Germline V gene data show CDR1 as LGHDT and CDR2 as YNNKEL (reference sequence). V dropped 0 bases and J dropped 8 bases, with 17 bases sitting between them. The DNA of the CDR3 is TGTGCCAGCAGCCAAGAACCAGGGACTTTTGTCGATGAGCAGTTCTTC. It codes for CASSQEPGTFVDEQFF.